A single sample is the source of the 26 T cell receptor beta chains below, sequenced in a study of shared clonotypes between healthy human individuals. Sequenced by immunoSEQ multiplex PCR; TCRdb stores in-frame clones only, minus some. This sample carries roughly 1,500,000 clones, 95% to 99% of them seen once, and the ten largest clones take about 0.45%. Sequenced sample: naive CD4+ T cells sorted from blood. Subset: CD45RA+ positively selected. These receptors all stem from a man aged 25 to 40 in good health.

This chain connects TRBV18 to TRBJ2-5; 10 bases are a match to TRBD2. The CDR3 has 15 residues. In germline, CDR1 is KGHSH, CDR2 LQKENI. V was clipped by 3 bases and J by 2 bases; unmatched bases: 3. CDR3 nucleotide sequence: TGTGCCAGCTCACCTGCGGGACTAGCGCAAGAGACCCAGTACTTC. It translates to CASSPAGLAQETQYF.

This chain joins TRBV28 and TRBJ2-2; D not certain. The CDR3 is made up of 12 amino acids. Germline lookup yields CDR1 MDHEN and CDR2 SYDVKM. V was shortened by 8 bases and J by 6 bases, with 10 bases between the two germline ends. CDR3 sequence (DNA): TGTGCCAGCGGAGTAGCATCCGGGGAGCTGTTTTTT. This gives the protein CASGVASGELFF.

The V call is TRBV19, the J call TRBJ2-7; tentatively, D is TRBD2 (5 bases). This CDR3 is 15 amino acids long. Germline V gene sequence: CDR1 LNHDA, CDR2 SQIVND (reference sequence). Between the trimmed V and J ends, which lost 6 bases and 1 base, there was a span of 16 bases. DNA for the CDR3: TGTGCCAGTAGAAGCGCAGCCTCGGGGTCCTACGAGCAGTACTTC. Amino acid sequence: CASRSAASGSYEQYF.

The genes are TRBV2 and TRBJ1-2, with D possibly being TRBD1 (5 bases). The CDR3 totals 14 residues. Trimming shortened V by 6 bases and J by 7 bases, and 18 bases separated the two germline ends. Per germline, CDR1 SNHLY and CDR2 FYNNEI. The chain's CDR3 is CASRGDSFVSGYTF. DNA for the CDR3: TGTGCCAGCAGGGGAGACAGCTTCGTCTCTGGCTACACCTTC.

J is TRBJ2-2 and V is TRBV19, with D perhaps assigned TRBD1 or TRBD2 (5 bases each). The CDR3 is made up of 16 amino acids. Trimming left V 6 bases short and J 1 base short, with 15 bases between. Germline V gene lookup returns CDR1 LNHDA and CDR2 SQIVND (reference sequence). As DNA, the CDR3 is TGTGCCAGTAGATTGGATGGGGGTCGGAACACCGGGGAGCTGTTTTTT. This sequence encodes CASRLDGGRNTGELFF. Supplemented by reference TRBV19 and TRBJ2-2, the full variable domain reads DGGITQSPKYLFRKEGQNVTLSCEQNLNHDAMYWYRQDPGQGLRLIYYSQIVNDFQKGDIAEGYSVSREKKESFPLTVTSAQKNPTAFYLCASRLDGGRNTGELFFGEGSRLTVL.

A word on this clone: Other DNA sequences in the sample encode the same CDR3. This chain uses TRBV18 with TRBJ2-1; 10 nucleotides align to TRBD2. V lost 2 bases to trimming and J lost 4 bases; unmatched junction nucleotides: 2. The CDR3 contains 15 residues. The germline gives CDR1 KGHSH, CDR2 LQKENI. CDR3 nucleotides: TGTGCCAGCTCACCAGGAGCGGGAGGGTACAATGAGCAGTTCTTC. Translating gives CASSPGAGGYNEQFF.

V usage is TRBV27 and J usage is TRBJ1-2; 7 bases fit TRBD1. CDR1 and CDR2 (germline): MNHEY, SMNVEV (reference sequence). Unmatched junction bases numbered 9, after V lost 6 bases and J lost 2 bases. The CDR3 has 15 amino acids. This CDR3 reads CASSAKPTGNYGYTF. As DNA, the CDR3 is TGTGCCAGCAGCGCCAAACCGACAGGGAACTATGGCTACACCTTC.

This chain joins TRBV28 and TRBJ1-1; D is perhaps TRBD1 (6 bases). Germline V CDR1 and CDR2: MDHEN, SYDVKM. V was shortened by 2 bases and J by 4 bases, with 8 bases between the two germline ends. The CDR3 loop spans 13 amino acids. The CDR3 region has the DNA TGTGCCAGCAGTTTAAACAGGGTCACTGAAGCTTTCTTT. Protein: CASSLNRVTEAFF.

The CDR3 DNA reads as TGTGCCAGCTCCCAAGGGACTAGCGGGGACTCCTACAATGAGCAGTTCTTC. Protein sequence: CASSQGTSGDSYNEQFF. The chain carries TRBV18 and TRBJ2-1; 13 bases are shared with TRBD2. The CDR3 totals 17 residues. Per the germline V gene, CDR1 is KGHSH and CDR2 is LQKENI. Trimming at V came to 6 bases and at J to 0 bases, leaving 5 bases not matched to a gene.

The genes are TRBV6-6 and TRBJ2-1; 7 bases match TRBD2. The CDR3 extends over 11 amino acids. J was trimmed by 9 bases and V by 7 bases; bases with no gene match: 3. The germline CDR1 and CDR2 sequences are MNHNY and SVGAGI (reference sequence). Here the CDR3 DNA reads TGTGCCAGCACCGGGGGGTCTGAGCAGTTCTTC. Amino acid sequence: CASTGGSEQFF.

The chain is built from TRBV19 and TRBJ1-1; D possibly corresponds to TRBD1 (5 bases). Germline CDR1 reads LNHDA; CDR2 reads SQIVND (reference sequence). V lost 8 bases to trimming and J lost 1 base, with 14 bases between them. CDR3 size: 14 residues. CDR3 in amino acids: CASVGRGSNTEAFF. In nucleotides, the CDR3 is TGTGCCAGTGTTGGGAGGGGCTCGAACACTGAAGCTTTCTTT.

The chain employs TRBV11-2 and TRBJ2-2; no clear D. In germline, CDR1 is SGHAT, CDR2 FQNNGV. This CDR3 spans 13 amino acids. V was cut by 4 bases and J by 3 bases, with 6 bases left in between. CDR3: CASSSSYTGELFF. CDR3 nucleotides: TGTGCCAGCAGCTCCAGTTACACCGGGGAGCTGTTTTTT.

The chain joins TRBV4-1 to TRBJ1-5, with D hard to call. Per germline, CDR1 MGHRA and CDR2 YSYEKL. Trimming took 1 base from V and 5 from J, leaving 6 bases between them. CDR3 length: 13 amino acids. As DNA, the CDR3 is TGCGCCAGCAGCCAAGTACGGGATCAGCCCCAGCATTTT. Translated: CASSQVRDQPQHF.

The chain has TRBV2 and TRBJ2-2; D perhaps matches TRBD2 (5 bases). V was shortened by 5 bases and J by 0 bases, with 7 bases between the two germline ends. The CDR3 is made up of 14 amino acids. Germline lookup yields CDR1 SNHLY and CDR2 FYNNEI. This chain's CDR3 is CASSSGANTGELFF. For the CDR3, the DNA is TGTGCCAGCAGTAGCGGCGCGAACACCGGGGAGCTGTTTTTT.

This clone showed up just once. The chain uses TRBV5-1 and TRBJ2-1, with D possibly matching TRBD2 (5 bases). V lost 0 bases to trimming and J lost 0 bases, with 7 bases between them. The CDR3 totals 15 residues. The germline V gene has CDR1 SGHRS and CDR2 YFSETQ. In DNA, the CDR3 is TGCGCCAGCAGCTTGGCCCGGGACTCCTACAATGAGCAGTTCTTC. Amino acid sequence: CASSLARDSYNEQFF.

CDR3 protein: CASSSPGQGVYEQYF. DNA for the CDR3: TGTGCCAGCAGTTCCCCCGGACAGGGGGTCTACGAGCAGTACTTC. The chain employs TRBV6-6 and TRBJ2-7, with 10 positions matching TRBD1. The V gene end was trimmed by 4 bases and the J gene end by 3 bases; junction bases not matched to a gene: 6. The germline V gene encodes CDR1 MNHNY and CDR2 SVGAGI (reference sequence). The CDR3 sequence is 15 residues long.

Only one count was recorded for this clone. This rearrangement joins TRBV7-2 to TRBJ2-5; D ambiguous. The CDR3 spans 13 residues. Germline V CDR1 and CDR2: SGHTA, FQGNSA. V gave up 2 bases and J gave up 5 bases, with 9 bases separating them. The CDR3 spells CASSLYMGETQYF. The DNA of the CDR3 is TGTGCCAGCAGCTTATACATGGGGGAGACCCAGTACTTC. The full variable domain, rest sourced from reference TRBV7-2 and TRBJ2-5, is GAGVSQSPSNKVTEKGKDVELRCDPISGHTALYWYRQSLGQGLEFLIYFQGNSAPDKSGLPSDRFSAERTGGSVSTLTIQRTQQEDSAVYLCASSLYMGETQYFGPGTRLLVL.

The chain carries TRBV5-1 and TRBJ2-2; no reliable D call. Trimming removed 4 bases at V and 1 base at J, with 14 bases between. Germline-derived CDR1 and CDR2 are SGHRS and YFSETQ. The CDR3 has 16 residues. This CDR3 reads CASSALAPMNTGELFF. DNA for the CDR3: TGCGCCAGCAGCGCCTTAGCTCCGATGAACACCGGGGAGCTGTTTTTT.

In regard to this clone: The same CDR3 can be traced to other DNA sequences in this sample. The V and J genes are TRBV28 and TRBJ1-5; no reliable D call. The CDR3 consists of 13 residues. Germline V gene sequence: CDR1 MDHEN, CDR2 SYDVKM. V lost 3 bases and J lost 2, with 5 bases in between. In DNA, the CDR3 is TGTGCCAGCAGTTTGAACGGCAATCAGCCCCAGCATTTT. Its translation: CASSLNGNQPQHF.

The genes are TRBV27 and TRBJ2-5, with 12 bases lining up with TRBD1. This CDR3 is 16 amino acids long. The germline V gene has CDR1 MNHEY and CDR2 SMNVEV (reference sequence). The V and J ends lost 5 bases and 10 bases, in that order; junction bases with no gene match: 14. CDR3: CASSTYPGTGGEVQYF. Written as DNA, the CDR3 is TGTGCCAGCAGTACCTACCCCGGGACAGGGGGCGAGGTCCAGTACTTC.

The genes are TRBV29-1 and TRBJ2-7, with TRBD2 matching 13 bases. Germline loops: CDR1 SQVTM, CDR2 ANQGSEA. CDR3 size: 14 residues. V trimming: 7 bases; J trimming: 2 bases; junction bases outside the gene matches: 5. CDR3 sequence: CSAGLAGDAYEQYF. The DNA of the CDR3 is TGCAGCGCAGGACTAGCGGGAGACGCCTACGAGCAGTACTTC.

This clone was counted a single time. The chain carries TRBV7-2 and TRBJ1-1, with TRBD1 identical over 7 bases. Germline-derived CDR1 and CDR2 are SGHTA and FQGNSA. The CDR3 sequence is 14 residues long. J lost 6 bases, V lost 2 bases, and 6 bases had no gene match. CDR3 sequence: CASSLRGRGPEAFF. The CDR3 nucleotides are TGTGCCAGCAGCTTAAGGGGGCGCGGACCTGAAGCTTTCTTT. Using reference TRBV7-2 and TRBJ1-1 for the parts outside the CDR3, the full variable domain is GAGVSQSPSNKVTEKGKDVELRCDPISGHTALYWYRQSLGQGLEFLIYFQGNSAPDKSGLPSDRFSAERTGGSVSTLTIQRTQQEDSAVYLCASSLRGRGPEAFFGQGTRLTVV.

As concerns this clone: Other DNA sequences in this specimen translate into the identical CDR3. The J gene is TRBJ2-5, the V gene TRBV2; 8 bases match TRBD1. CDR3 size: 12 residues. Germline V lookup: CDR1 SNHLY, CDR2 FYNNEI. The ends lost 6 bases at V and 5 bases at J; junction bases unmatched: 2. The CDR3 bases are TGTGCCAGCAGCAACAGGGGGGAGACCCAGTACTTC. It is translated as CASSNRGETQYF.

The gene calls are TRBV29-1 and TRBJ2-3; D unclear. CDR1 and CDR2 (germline): SQVTM, ANQGSEA. The length of the CDR3 is 12 residues. Between the trimmed V and J ends, which lost 8 bases and 0 bases, there was a span of 9 bases. This CDR3 is CSLQASTDTQYF. For the CDR3, the DNA is TGCAGCCTCCAGGCTAGCACAGATACGCAGTATTTT.

This chain joins TRBV7-2 and TRBJ2-7; 7 bases map to TRBD1. CDR3 length: 14 amino acids. Unmatched junction bases numbered 9, after V lost 3 bases and J lost 7 bases. Germline assignment: CDR1 SGHTA and CDR2 FQGNSA. In nucleotides, the CDR3 is TGTGCCAGCAGCTTTAACACAGGGGTGGGGGAGCAGTACTTC. Its translation: CASSFNTGVGEQYF.

The chain combines TRBV2 with TRBJ2-7; TRBD2 is a possible D gene (6 bases). This CDR3 is built from 13 residues. Germline CDR1 reads SNHLY; CDR2 reads FYNNEI. This CDR3 is CAASGQSSYEQYF. CDR3 nucleotide sequence: TGTGCAGCAAGCGGGCAGAGCTCCTACGAGCAGTACTTC.